This T cell receptor (beta chain) emerged from a study of shared clonotypes between healthy human individuals. Study-level background: Plates per donor: three CD4 naive, three CD4 memory, two CD8 naive, one CD8 memory.

Donors included only healthy HIV-negative adults lacking recent acute infections or vaccinations. The V end was cut by 6 bases, the J end by 5 bases, with 7 bases between. The CDR3 runs 12 residues. CDR1 is WNHNN and CDR2 is SYGVQD in the germline V gene (reference sequence). Broader study findings: The authors expected sequencing depth to affect clonotype sharing among donors. Only blood was sampled; tissue repertoires likely differ.

Remarks on this clone: The antigen is not known. The same CDR3 can be traced to other DNA sequences in this sample.

Clones were sequenced by immunoSEQ multiplex PCR, and TCRdb holds only the in-frame ones, with some missing. The profile shows more than 2,000,000 clones, more than 80% of them singletons. Sequenced input: naive CD4+ T cells sorted from blood. Subset of the sample: CD45RA+ positively selected. This chain connects TRBV10-1 to TRBJ2-2; D remains ambiguous. The origin of this receptor is a man aged 18 to 29 in good health. The CDR3 reads CASRRDTGELFF. The CDR3 DNA reads as TGCGCCAGCAGGAGAGATACCGGGGAGCTGTTTTTT.